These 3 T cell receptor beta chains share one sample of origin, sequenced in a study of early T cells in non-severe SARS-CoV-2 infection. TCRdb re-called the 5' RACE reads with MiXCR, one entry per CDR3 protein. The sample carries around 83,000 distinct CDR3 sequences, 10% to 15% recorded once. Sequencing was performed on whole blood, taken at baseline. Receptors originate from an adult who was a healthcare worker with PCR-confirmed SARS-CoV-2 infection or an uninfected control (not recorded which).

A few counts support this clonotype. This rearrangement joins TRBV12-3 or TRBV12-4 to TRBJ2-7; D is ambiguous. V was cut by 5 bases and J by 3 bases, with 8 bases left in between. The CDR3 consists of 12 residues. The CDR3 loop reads CASSESDYEQYF. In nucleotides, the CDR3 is TGTGCCAGCAGTGAGTCGGACTACGAGCAGTACTTC.

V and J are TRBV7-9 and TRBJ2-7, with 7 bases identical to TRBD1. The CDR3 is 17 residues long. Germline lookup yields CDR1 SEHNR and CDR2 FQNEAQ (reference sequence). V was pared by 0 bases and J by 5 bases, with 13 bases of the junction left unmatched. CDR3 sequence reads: CASSLAGNDRAKNEQYF. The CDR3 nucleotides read TGTGCCAGCAGCTTAGCTGGGAACGACAGGGCGAAGAACGAGCAGTACTTC.

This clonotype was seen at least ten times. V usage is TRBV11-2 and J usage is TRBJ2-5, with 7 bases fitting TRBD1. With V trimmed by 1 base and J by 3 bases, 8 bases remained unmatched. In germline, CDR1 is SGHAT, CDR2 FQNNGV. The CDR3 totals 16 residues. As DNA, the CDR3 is TGTGCCAGCAGCTTAGTTTGGTCAGGGGGTGAAGAGACCCAGTACTTC. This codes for CASSLVWSGGEETQYF.